Each of the 21 T cell receptor beta chains below was sequenced from the same sample in a study of T cells in Graves' hyperthyroidism and ophthalmopathy. The source material, RNA transcripts, was used to amplify TCR beta CDR3 regions. HTBI primers were employed in a first-round RT-PCR of the TCR CDR3. In TCRdb, the multiplex PCR reads were re-called with MiXCR into one record per CDR3 protein. The repertoire has a few hundred thousand distinct CDR3 sequences, roughly 46% of them found once; the top ten carry about 7.8%. Sequenced material: peripheral blood or thyroid tissue (not recorded which). Receptors originate from a woman aged 18-30 years with Graves' hyperthyroidism.

The chain couples TRBV29-1 to TRBJ2-7, with no clear D. CDR1 and CDR2 (germline): SQVTM, ANQGSEA. V lost 4 bases to trimming and J lost 6 bases, with 10 bases between them. The CDR3 length is 11 residues. The DNA of the CDR3 is TGCAGCGTTGCGCGAGTGGGCGAGCAGTACTTC. Protein product: CSVARVGEQYF.

This clonotype was seen ten or more times. V gene TRBV11-2 combines with J gene TRBJ1-6; 10 nucleotides line up with TRBD1. The CDR3 length is 16 residues. Germline CDR1 SGHAT, CDR2 FQNNGV. J lost 6 bases, V lost 4 bases, and 6 bases had no gene match. CDR3 DNA sequence: TGTGCCAGCAGCTACCGGGACAGGGGTCTTAATTCACCCCTCCACTTT. Its translation: CASSYRDRGLNSPLHF.

CDR3 amino acids: CASSWTSTGEETQYF. CDR3 sequence (DNA): TGTGCCAGCAGCTGGACTAGCACCGGGGAAGAGACCCAGTACTTC. This chain joins TRBV5-4 and TRBJ2-5; the match to TRBD2 covers 8 bases. The germline V gene has CDR1 SGHNT and CDR2 YYREEE (reference sequence). With 3 bases clipped from V and 3 bases from J, the junction kept 7 bases outside the gene matches. The CDR3 is 15 residues long.

The CDR3 protein is CASSLVRGRADYEQYF. CDR3 bases: TGTGCCAGCAGCTTAGTTCGCGGGAGGGCCGACTACGAGCAGTACTTC. The chain employs TRBV7-8 and TRBJ2-7; 9 nucleotides match TRBD2. V was pared by 1 base and J by 3 bases, with 7 bases of the junction left unmatched. This CDR3 spans 16 amino acids. Germline V gene sequence: CDR1 SGHVS, CDR2 FQNEAQ.

This clonotype showed up just once. The gene calls are TRBV19 and TRBJ2-7, with TRBD2 matching 12 bases. V shed 7 bases and J 2 bases; nucleotides not matched to a gene: 3. This CDR3 spans 14 amino acids. CDR1 is LNHDA, CDR2 SQIVND, per germline (reference sequence). The CDR3 protein is CASTPSGRAYEQYF. For the CDR3, the DNA is TGTGCCAGTACTCCTAGCGGGAGGGCCTACGAGCAGTACTTC.

The gene calls are TRBV25-1 and TRBJ2-7; 12 nucleotides align to TRBD2. V lost 11 bases, J lost 7 bases, and 24 bases stayed unmatched. This CDR3 has 18 residues. Per germline, CDR1 MGHDK and CDR2 SYGVNS. The CDR3 coding sequence is TGTGCCCATCACGGGAGAGCGCTAGCGGGAGGGCCTTTCAATGAGCAGTACTTC. Its protein is CAHHGRALAGGPFNEQYF.

The chain carries TRBV7-2 and TRBJ2-7; TRBD2 agrees at 9 bases. Losses at the gene ends were 4 bases for V and 5 bases for J; bases not matched to a gene: 6. The CDR3 covers 14 residues. CDR1 is SGHTA and CDR2 is FQGNSA in the germline V gene. CDR3 nucleotide sequence: TGTGCCAGCAGCTATAGCGGGAGAGATGACGAGCAGTACTTC. Translation gives CASSYSGRDDEQYF.

Ten or more counts support this clonotype. CDR3 nucleotide sequence: TGTGCCAGCAGTTTTCGGGGTCGGGATTCTGAAGCTTTCTTT. Protein: CASSFRGRDSEAFF. The chain is built from TRBV12-3 or TRBV12-4 and TRBJ1-1; D gene ambiguous. This CDR3 is 14 amino acids long. Deletions cut 3 bases from V and 6 bases from J, with 14 bases between.

The V call is TRBV10-3, the J call TRBJ1-1; 7 bases are shared with TRBD1. There are 10 residues in the CDR3. Unmatched junction bases numbered 3, after V lost 10 bases and J lost 7 bases. In germline, CDR1 is ENHRY, CDR2 SYGVKD. This CDR3 is CATGGLEAFF. The DNA for the CDR3 is TGTGCCACAGGGGGGCTTGAAGCTTTCTTT.

The rearrangement joins TRBV20-1 to TRBJ1-4; TRBD1 aligns across 8 bases. J was trimmed by 7 bases and V by 1 base; bases with no gene match: 5. The CDR3 is made up of 14 amino acids. The germline CDR1 and CDR2 sequences are DFQATT and SNEGSKA (reference sequence). The CDR3 sequence is CSARGAGGFEKLFF. The CDR3 nucleotides are TGCAGTGCTAGAGGCGCAGGGGGCTTTGAAAAACTGTTTTTT.

The rearrangement joins TRBV15 to TRBJ2-2; D remains ambiguous. The V and J ends lost 0 bases and 8 bases respectively, with 1 base between them. The germline CDR1 and CDR2 sequences are LNHNV and YYDKDF (reference sequence). The CDR3 totals 11 residues. The CDR3 spells CATSREGELFF. The CDR3 DNA is TGTGCCACCAGCAGAGAAGGGGAGCTGTTTTTT.

Ten or more counts support this clonotype. This sequence may be a read error, since a much larger clone differs from it by one base. The chain couples TRBV29-1 to TRBJ2-7, with TRBD2 matching 8 bases. CDR3 length: 14 amino acids. Germline assignment: CDR1 SQVTM and CDR2 ANQGSEA. This CDR3 reads CSVEQREHSYGQYF. In nucleotides, the CDR3 is TGCAGCGTTGAACAGCGGGAGCACTCCTACGGGCAGTACTTC.

Note on this clonotype: The DNA is left out, because the CDR3 cannot be placed on it with certainty; the CDR3 is given as TCRdb lists it. This chain joins TRBV25-1 and TRBJ1-2. Per the germline V gene, CDR1 is MGHDK and CDR2 is SYGVNS. The CDR3 has 15 residues if both end residues are counted. The CDR3 reads CACSARDGDNYGYTF.

The chain employs TRBV6-1 and TRBJ2-7; D unclear. The germline gives CDR1 MNHNS, CDR2 SASEGT. Trimming took off 3 bases at V and 2 bases at J, with 8 bases between the two ends. CDR3 length: 13 residues. Here the CDR3 reads CASSDRAAYEQYF. Written as DNA, the CDR3 is TGTGCCAGCAGTGATCGAGCAGCCTACGAGCAGTACTTC.

This clonotype was detected once. The germline gene is not matched at one end of the junction; a read error may be the cause. The CDR3 loop reads CASSQASESGELYF. The CDR3 DNA sequence: TGTGCCAGCAGCCAGGCCTCAGAGTCCGGGGAGCTGTACTTC. This sequence joins TRBV3-1 and TRBJ2-7; the D gene is possibly TRBD2 (5 bases). Per the germline V gene, CDR1 is LGHDT and CDR2 is YNNKEL (reference sequence). The CDR3 consists of 14 residues.

This clonotype appeared many times. The rearrangement joins TRBV2 to TRBJ2-2; D might be TRBD2 (5 bases). V lost 6 bases and J lost 7, with 12 bases in between. This CDR3 contains 13 residues. Germline CDR1 SNHLY, CDR2 FYNNEI. CDR3 bases: TGTGCCAGCAGGCGGACTCTATACGGGGAGCTGTTTTTT. Its protein is CASRRTLYGELFF.

The chain joins TRBV29-1 to TRBJ2-1; TRBD2 matches 13 bases. CDR3 length: 15 residues. The trim removed 7 bases at V and 0 bases at J, leaving 3 bases unmatched. CDR1 SQVTM and CDR2 ANQGSEA come from the germline V gene. The CDR3 loop reads CSARTSGSSYNEQFF. The CDR3, as DNA: TGCAGCGCCAGGACTAGCGGGAGCTCCTACAATGAGCAGTTCTTC.

This clonotype was seen at least ten times. The rearrangement uses TRBV7-9 and TRBJ1-6; possibly TRBD1 for D (5 bases). Germline CDR1 SEHNR, CDR2 FQNEAQ (reference sequence). This CDR3 is built from 15 residues. The V end was cut by 8 bases, the J end by 6 bases, with 17 bases between. The CDR3 DNA reads TGTGCCAGCGGGAACCAGGGAAGTGGTAATTCACCCCTCCACTTT. Amino acid sequence: CASGNQGSGNSPLHF.

This clonotype has ten or more counts. This chain links TRBV11-2 with TRBJ1-1; D gene unclear. Deletions cut 5 bases from V and 6 bases from J, with 13 bases between. The CDR3 is made up of 13 amino acids. The germline CDR1 and CDR2 sequences are SGHAT and FQNNGV. The CDR3 here is CASSRVGIPEAFF. The CDR3 nucleotides are TGTGCCAGCAGCCGGGTGGGGATCCCTGAAGCTTTCTTT.

The CDR3 DNA is TGTGCCAGCAGTTACGATGGGGCTATGGGTACTTTCTTT. It codes for CASSYDGAMGTFF. V and J are TRBV6-5 and TRBJ1-1, with D possibly matching TRBD1 (5 bases). Trimming cost V 2 bases and J 12 bases, with 16 bases left between them. Looked up from germline, CDR1 is MNHEY and CDR2 is SVGAGI. This CDR3 is 13 amino acids long.

In its sample, this clonotype was seen many times. CDR3: CSATGQPNTGELFF. The CDR3 DNA follows: TGCAGTGCAACGGGACAACCGAACACCGGGGAGCTGTTTTTT. V is TRBV20-1 and J is TRBJ2-2, with a tentative D call TRBD1 (6 bases). Between the trimmed V and J ends, which lost 6 bases and 0 bases, there was a span of 11 bases. Germline V gives CDR1 DFQATT, CDR2 SNEGSKA (reference sequence). This CDR3 contains 14 residues.